What follows is one T cell receptor (beta chain) and its context. This receptor's antigen is unknown. One base away there is no much larger clone; base qualities are not given. This specimen comes from a study of T cells in tumors after PD-1 blockade (dated by TCRdb to between 2018 and 2020). Context from the whole study: Patients with prior checkpoint blockade, systemic immunosuppressant use, or recent radiotherapy or other anti-cancer therapy within 4 weeks were excluded. To compare blood and tumor clonotypes, bulk TCR sequencing was performed on nine to ten peripheral blood samples from a few patients. On average, peripheral blood samples yielded about 37,000 unique clonotypes and 90,000 to 120,000 TCR templates (range about 24,000-290,000). RECIST version 1.1 was used to evaluate clinical response. Patients received pembrolizumab 200 mg every 3 weeks or cemiplimab 350 mg every 2 weeks. A subset of patients also received ongoing daily vismodegib 150 mg during anti-PD-1 treatment. The study performed paired single-cell RNA and TCR sequencing on site-matched tumors from BCC or SCC patients before and after anti-PD-1 therapy.

The junction shows trimming of 1 base on V and 3 bases on J, plus 16 bases between the germline ends. The cysteine opens and the phenylalanine closes a CDR3 of 16 amino acids. Of the read, only the CDR3 DNA is kept; its 48 bases are in frame from base 1. The germline V gene specifies SGHDT as CDR1 and YYEEEE as CDR2. The sample's time point label, decoded: after anti-PD-1 therapy. For bulk TCRbeta sequencing, genomic DNA was extracted from tumor biopsies or peripheral blood, and input amounts ranged from 616 ng to 6,004 ng. Every patient had histologically proven advanced or metastatic basal or squamous cell carcinoma and was a poor candidate for surgical resection. Of the approximately 10 patients in the basal cell carcinoma cohort, roughly 8 underwent bulk tumor TCR sequencing. Overall study outcomes, separate from this receptor: The source of novel T cell clones was not identified and could include lymphoid organs or rare unexpanded clones within the tumor or its periphery. Approximately 40% of the TCR clonotypes from tumors also showed up in blood, and some novel exhausted tumor clones were present in pre-treatment blood, which suggests peripheral recruitment.

The immunoSEQ platform was used for deep TCRbeta sequencing. As for the authors' bioinformatics: For further analysis, only productive rearrangements were exported from the immunoSEQ Analyzer. Bulk TCRbeta clonotypes were assigned T cell phenotypes by matching to single-cell RNA+TCR-seq clones sharing the same TCRbeta sequence. Using bulk TCR sequencing data, clone enrichment in tumor was calculated by dividing a clone's tumor frequency by the same clone's PBMC frequency. TCRs were grouped by GLIPH into specificity groups, defined as clusters of distinct TCRs likely recognizing common antigens via shared CDR3 motifs. TCRdb retrieved this table from immuneACCESS and kept in-frame rearrangements only. Not all clones are present; in checked studies, unresolved V genes account for under half, and no reason is known for the remainder. V and J calls and clone size are those listed in that table; D and trimming were worked out from the DNA. The sample table shows 60,000 to 70,000 clones, and over 65% are seen once. The ten biggest clones cover about 4.5% of the sample.

The origin of this receptor is a human donor with basal cell carcinoma. The V and J segments used are TRBV5-6 and TRBJ1-2; no D gene call is confident. The sequenced sample was PBMCs, obtained after anti-PD-1 treatment. The DNA reads as follows: TGTGCCAGCAGCTTGTTGGTGCGCGCAGCAGACTATGGCTACACCTTC. This sequence encodes CASSLLVRAADYGYTF.